The sequence of this T cell receptor (beta chain) was determined in a study of CD8+CD57+ T cells in acquired aplastic anemia. About the research overall: Sorted CD4+ and CD8+ cells yielded about 2.9 ug of DNA on average. General observations from the study: A significant difference in CD8+ Simpson's diversity between patients and controls was not found.

The CDR3 has 14 residues. Germline loops: CDR1 SGHRS, CDR2 YFSETQ. Trimming removed 0 bases from V and 1 base from J, with 7 bases in between. For CDR3 and TCR beta VDJ profiling, genomic DNA was the template used. TCRdb ran MiXCR on the reads and lists one entry per CDR3 protein. The profile shows roughly 250,000 distinct CDR3 sequences, 82% of them singletons. CD8+CD57+ cell expansion had been shown by flow cytometry in patients chosen for sequencing. This clonotype was observed a single time. Antigen specificity is unknown. This TCR was recovered from a human donor with aplastic anemia. The chain employs TRBV5-1 and TRBJ1-1; D gene uncertain. Sequenced material: sorted CD4+, CD8+, or CD8+CD57+ T cells (not recorded which) from PBMCs. The CDR3 region is CASSLGLSNTEAFF. The CDR3 bases are TGCGCCAGCAGCTTGGGACTTTCGAACACTGAAGCTTTCTTT.